Listed here are 24 T cell receptor beta chains from one sample, sequenced in a study of regulatory T cells in long-lasting Graves disease. Libraries of TCR beta came from iRepertoire HTBI primers plus Arm-PCR of CDR3 regions. One entry per CDR3 protein results from TCRdb running MiXCR on the multiplex PCR reads. The table records approximately 440,000 distinct CDR3 sequences, about 17% of them present only once. As to time point: newly diagnosed GD, antithyroid drugs for less than 3 months. Generation of the TCR library employed RNA extracted from PBMCs. This same sample was also part of a study on T cells in Graves' hyperthyroidism and ophthalmopathy.

Sequences were derived from peripheral blood mononuclear cells (PBMCs), sampled at new diagnosis, from a patient treated with antithyroid drugs. Receptor source: a middle-aged man with Graves disease.

V is TRBV20-1 and J is TRBJ2-5, with TRBD2 identical over 13 bases. CDR3 size: 17 residues. With V trimmed by 6 bases and J by 0 bases, 10 bases remained unmatched. Germline values: CDR1 DFQATT, CDR2 SNEGSKA (reference sequence). The CDR3 protein is CSARTSGRYKYQETQYF. CDR3 in DNA: TGCAGTGCCAGGACTAGCGGGAGATATAAGTACCAAGAGACCCAGTACTTC.

The V call is TRBV29-1, the J call TRBJ2-1, with TRBD2 matching over 7 bases. The germline gives CDR1 SQVTM, CDR2 ANQGSEA. The V segment lost 4 bases and the J segment 4 bases; nucleotides outside the gene matches: 4. The CDR3 runs to 13 residues. CDR3 coding DNA: TGCAGCGTTGGGCAGCGGGAATACAATGAGCAGTTCTTC. It specifies CSVGQREYNEQFF.

This rearrangement joins TRBV6-2 or TRBV6-3 to TRBJ1-1; the D is unclear. Germline values: CDR1 MNHEY, CDR2 SVGEGT. The CDR3 spans 14 residues. The V and J ends lost 5 bases and 0 bases respectively, with 10 bases between them. This CDR3 is CASSGPRLNTEAFF. Here the CDR3 DNA reads TGTGCCAGCAGTGGGCCACGGTTGAACACTGAAGCTTTCTTT.

This clonotype was seen a few times. The chain links TRBV11-2 to TRBJ2-4; D gene unclear. V lost 6 bases and J lost 0, with 15 bases in between. In germline, CDR1 is SGHAT, CDR2 FQNNGV. The CDR3 totals 16 residues. The DNA of the CDR3 is TGTGCCAGCAGGATAGGACGGTTACTAGCCAAAAACATTCAGTACTTC. As protein: CASRIGRLLAKNIQYF.

Many counts were recorded for this clonotype. The chain recombines TRBV5-1 with TRBJ2-4, with D perhaps TRBD1 (5 bases). Trimming cost V 4 bases and J 12 bases, with 20 bases left between them. Germline V gives CDR1 SGHRS, CDR2 YFSETQ. The CDR3 consists of 14 residues. CDR3 sequence (DNA): TGCGCCAGCAGCCCAACCTCCACCGTGGGGCATCAGTACTTC. Protein product: CASSPTSTVGHQYF.

The table lists this clonotype with many counts. V is TRBV7-9 and J is TRBJ1-4, with D tentatively TRBD1 (5 bases). This CDR3 region has 12 residues. Germline CDR1 reads SEHNR; CDR2 reads FQNEAQ (reference sequence). V was cut by 7 bases and J by 5 bases, with 8 bases left in between. Here the CDR3 reads CASMGGNEKLFF. The CDR3, as DNA: TGTGCCAGCATGGGGGGGAATGAAAAACTGTTTTTT.

This clonotype was found a few times. The chain joins TRBV5-1 to TRBJ2-3; D is ambiguous. Deletions cut 7 bases from V and 4 bases from J, with 7 bases between. CDR3 length: 11 residues. Germline CDR1 reads SGHRS; CDR2 reads YFSETQ. The CDR3 protein is CASRLSDTQYF. The CDR3 DNA follows: TGCGCCAGCCGATTATCAGATACGCAGTATTTT.

This clonotype was counted ten times or more. V usage is TRBV3-1 and J usage is TRBJ2-3; TRBD2 might be the D (6 bases). Germline CDR1 is LGHDT and CDR2 is YNNKEL (reference sequence). This CDR3 has 14 amino acids. Trimming pared 6 bases from V and 7 bases from J, leaving 17 bases between. This CDR3 is CASSRGTASYTQYF. CDR3 sequence (DNA): TGTGCCAGCAGTCGGGGGACCGCATCCTATACGCAGTATTTT.

This clonotype occurred many times. The CDR3 sequence: CASGTSGPYQETQYF. In DNA, the CDR3 is TGTGCCAGCGGCACTAGCGGACCGTACCAAGAGACCCAGTACTTC. The rearrangement joins TRBV6-1 to TRBJ2-5, with 8 nucleotides matching TRBD2. This CDR3 is built from 15 residues. V lost 8 bases, J lost 0 bases, and 8 bases stayed unmatched. CDR1 and CDR2 (germline): MNHNS, SASEGT.

The rearrangement joins TRBV27 to TRBJ1-5; a weak D match, TRBD1 (6 bases). Trimming cost V 5 bases and J 9 bases, with 14 bases left between them. This CDR3 region has 13 residues. Germline V gene lookup returns CDR1 MNHEY and CDR2 SMNVEV (reference sequence). DNA of the CDR3: TGTGCCAGCAGTCCCCGAACAGGGAGGCCCCAGCATTTT. This sequence encodes CASSPRTGRPQHF.

V usage is TRBV30 and J usage is TRBJ2-1; unclear D gene. The CDR3 contains 15 residues. Germline values: CDR1 GTSNPN, CDR2 SVGIG (reference sequence). The V and J ends lost 0 bases and 0 bases respectively, with 9 bases between them. CDR3 nucleotide sequence: TGTGCCTGGAGTGTAACAGCCCGCTCCTACAATGAGCAGTTCTTC. This codes for CAWSVTARSYNEQFF.

CDR3 bases: TGCAGCGGATCAGGGTCCACAGATACGCAGTATTTT. Amino acid sequence: CSGSGSTDTQYF. The chain carries TRBV29-1 and TRBJ2-3; TRBD1 might be the D (5 bases). This CDR3 is built from 12 residues. V shed 7 bases and J shed 2 bases, with 10 bases lying between them. Germline V CDR1 and CDR2: SQVTM, ANQGSEA.

This chain uses TRBV27 with TRBJ1-1; a possible D gene is TRBD1 (5 bases). The germline V gene encodes CDR1 MNHEY and CDR2 SMNVEV (reference sequence). The V end was cut by 7 bases, the J end by 3 bases, with 18 bases between. The CDR3 totals 15 residues. The CDR3 spells CASTIATVKHTEAFF. Here the CDR3 DNA reads TGTGCCAGCACAATAGCGACAGTAAAGCACACTGAAGCTTTCTTT.

This clonotype has a count of ten or more. V and J are TRBV30 and TRBJ2-2; unclear D gene. The CDR3 spans 15 residues. Germline values: CDR1 GTSNPN, CDR2 SVGIG (reference sequence). V lost 1 base and J 6 bases, leaving 15 bases between the germline ends. CDR3 sequence: CAWSGISVTPGELFF. The CDR3 DNA reads TGTGCCTGGAGTGGGATCTCTGTTACTCCCGGGGAGCTGTTTTTT. Looking up the rest from reference TRBV30 and TRBJ2-2 gives the full variable domain: SQTIHQWPATLVQPVGSPLSLECTVEGTSNPNLYWYRQAAGRGLQLLFYSVGIGQISSEVPQNLSASRPQDRQFILSSKKLLLSDSGFYLCAWSGISVTPGELFFGEGSRLTVL.

Many counts were recorded for this clonotype. V and J are TRBV12-5 and TRBJ2-1; perhaps TRBD1 as D (6 bases). Germline CDR1 and CDR2: LGHNT and FRNRAP. The CDR3 totals 15 residues. Trimming shortened V by 0 bases and J by 2 bases, and 8 bases separated the two germline ends. For the CDR3, the DNA is TGTGCTAGTGGTTTGGTACAGGGACCCTACAATGAGCAGTTCTTC. It specifies CASGLVQGPYNEQFF. Combining the CDR3 with reference TRBV12-5 and TRBJ2-1 gives the whole variable domain DARVTQTPRHKVTEMGQEVTMRCQPILGHNTVFWYRQTMMQGLELLAYFRNRAPLDDSGMPKDRFSAEMPDATLATLKIQPSEPRDSAVYFCASGLVQGPYNEQFFGPGTRLTVL.

This clonotype has ten or more counts. The CDR3 sequence is CASSLGLASEQYF. The DNA of the CDR3 is TGTGCCAGCAGCTTAGGCTTAGCGTCCGAGCAGTACTTC. The gene calls are TRBV7-2 and TRBJ2-7; D might be TRBD2 (5 bases). The CDR3 extends over 13 amino acids. Looked up from germline, CDR1 is SGHTA and CDR2 is FQGNSA. V gave up 1 base and J gave up 6 bases, with 10 bases separating them. The full variable domain, with the rest looked up from reference TRBV7-2 and TRBJ2-7, is GAGVSQSPSNKVTEKGKDVELRCDPISGHTALYWYRQSLGQGLEFLIYFQGNSAPDKSGLPSDRFSAERTGGSVSTLTIQRTQQEDSAVYLCASSLGLASEQYFGPGTRLTVT.

This clonotype was found a few times. The V call is TRBV14, the J call TRBJ2-5, with D unresolved. Germline CDR1 and CDR2: SGHDN and FVKESK. The CDR3 is made up of 12 amino acids. Trimming left V 2 bases short and J 5 bases short, with 6 bases between. The CDR3 bases are TGTGCCAGCAGCCAATCAGTGGAGACCCAGTACTTC. Its translation is CASSQSVETQYF.

This clonotype was seen many times. The chain is built from TRBV7-9 and TRBJ2-3; TRBD2 aligns across 14 bases. J lost 6 bases, V lost 3 bases, and 8 bases had no gene match. This CDR3 is built from 17 residues. The germline CDR1 and CDR2 sequences are SEHNR and FQNEAQ (reference sequence). The CDR3 region has the DNA TGTGCCAGCAGCTTCTGGACTAGCGGGAGGATTCGGGATACGCAGTATTTT. It codes for CASSFWTSGRIRDTQYF.

This clonotype was seen ten or more times. V and J are TRBV2 and TRBJ1-2; D is ambiguous. CDR3 size: 15 residues. V was pared by 9 bases and J by 1 base, with 18 bases between. Per germline, CDR1 SNHLY and CDR2 FYNNEI. The CDR3 loop is CASTFRAAINYGYTF. The CDR3 nucleotides read TGTGCCAGTACATTTAGGGCAGCGATTAACTATGGCTACACCTTC.

This clonotype was counted at least ten times. The chain employs TRBV6-2 or TRBV6-3 and TRBJ1-1; D gene unclear. Deletions cut 2 bases from V and 5 bases from J, with 12 bases between. The CDR3 extends over 14 amino acids. Germline lookup yields CDR1 MNHEY and CDR2 SVGEGT. The CDR3 loop reads CASSYPPPGTEAFF. The CDR3, as DNA: TGTGCCAGCAGTTACCCGCCCCCCGGGACTGAAGCTTTCTTT.

This clonotype was seen a few times. The rearrangement joins TRBV27 to TRBJ2-3; TRBD2 agrees at 7 bases. Germline values: CDR1 MNHEY, CDR2 SMNVEV (reference sequence). V was pared by 4 bases and J by 3 bases, with 22 bases of the junction left unmatched. This CDR3 has 20 residues. CDR3 nucleotides: TGTGCCAGCAGTTCCGGAAGCCCATTCTACGGGAGGATGTGGACAGATACGCAGTATTTT. Translating gives CASSSGSPFYGRMWTDTQYF.

The CDR3 protein is CASSPGISYEQFF. As DNA, the CDR3 is TGTGCCAGCAGCCCCGGGATCTCCTACGAGCAGTTCTTC. The V and J genes are TRBV3-1 and TRBJ2-1; D is possibly TRBD2 (5 bases). Germline loops: CDR1 LGHDT, CDR2 YNNKEL (reference sequence). This CDR3 has 13 residues. V was trimmed by 4 bases and J by 10 bases, leaving 14 bases between them.

The V gene is TRBV7-2, the J gene TRBJ2-1, with 9 bases matching TRBD2. The germline CDR1 and CDR2 sequences are SGHTA and FQGNSA. CDR3 length equals 16 residues. The trim removed 1 base at V and 2 bases at J, leaving 3 bases unmatched. This chain's CDR3 is CASSLVAGATYNEQFF. The CDR3 nucleotides are TGTGCCAGCAGCTTAGTAGCGGGAGCCACCTACAATGAGCAGTTCTTC.

This clonotype was counted a few times. This chain connects TRBV6-2 or TRBV6-3 to TRBJ1-6; the match to TRBD1 covers 7 bases. The junction had 9 bases not matched to a gene; V was cut back by 6 bases and J by 7 bases. This CDR3 contains 15 residues. Germline V lookup: CDR1 MNHEY, CDR2 SVGEGT. The CDR3 loop reads CASRSDRDRNSPLHF. The CDR3 DNA reads TGTGCCAGCAGATCGGACCGGGACAGAAATTCACCCCTCCACTTT.